Shown below are 17 T cell receptor beta chains from a single sample sequenced in a study of T-cell memory formation after mild COVID-19. Using its own MiXCR run on the 5' RACE reads, TCRdb lists one record per CDR3 protein. The sample contains 210,000 or so distinct CDR3 sequences, roughly a tenth of which appear only once. Specimen: PBMCs or a T cell subset sorted from them (not recorded which). The receptors derive from a man between 18 and 29 years old who had mild COVID-19 (a few samples of this study predate the infection). Cell type and time point are not known.

This clonotype has a count of ten or more. Germline and junction disagree at one end, which may indicate a read error. The V gene is TRBV29-1, the J gene TRBJ1-1, with a tentative D call TRBD1 (5 bases). The germline gives CDR1 SQVTM, CDR2 ANQGSEA. CDR3 size: 11 residues. The CDR3 nucleotides read TGTACAGGTCTGAGGAACACTGAAGCTTTCTTT. Amino acid sequence: CTGLRNTEAFF.

This clonotype was seen a few times. The V and J genes are TRBV3-1 and TRBJ2-3; D remains unclear. This CDR3 is built from 15 residues. The germline V gene has CDR1 LGHDT and CDR2 YNNKEL (reference sequence). The V and J ends lost 1 base and 0 bases respectively, with 8 bases between them. CDR3 in amino acids: CASSQGSSSTDTQYF. The CDR3 coding sequence is TGTGCCAGCAGCCAAGGCAGCTCTAGCACAGATACGCAGTATTTT.

In its sample, this clonotype was seen a few times. V usage is TRBV4-3 and J usage is TRBJ2-2, with TRBD2 matching over 7 bases. Germline CDR1 reads LGHNA; CDR2 reads YSLEER. The CDR3 spans 15 residues. After removal of 6 bases from V and 5 bases from J, the junction contained 9 bases not matched to a gene. The CDR3 bases are TGCGCCAGCAGTATGAGCGGGGCGGGTACCGGGGAGCTGTTTTTT. Translating it yields CASSMSGAGTGELFF.

The chain employs TRBV7-8 and TRBJ1-2; D might be TRBD1 (5 bases). CDR1 and CDR2 (germline): SGHVS, FQNEAQ. The CDR3 sequence is 13 residues long. V lost 4 bases and J lost 8, with 14 bases in between. Written as DNA, the CDR3 is TGTGCCAGCAGCTCCGGAACAGGTCTCGGCTACACCTTC. Translating it yields CASSSGTGLGYTF.

The chain has TRBV25-1 and TRBJ1-4; D uncertain. Germline V gene sequence: CDR1 MGHDK, CDR2 SYGVNS. The CDR3 totals 13 residues. With 2 bases removed from V and 7 bases from J, the gap between germline ends came to 8 bases. The CDR3 protein is CASSEPLSEKLFF. Here the CDR3 DNA reads TGTGCCAGCAGTGAACCCCTCAGTGAAAAACTGTTTTTT.

CDR3 sequence (DNA): TGTGCCAGCAGCCCAAGAAGGGGGGGGCAGGAGACCCAGTACTTC. Translated, it gives CASSPRRGGQETQYF. The chain joins TRBV9 to TRBJ2-5, with D maybe TRBD2 (7 bases). Per the germline V gene, CDR1 is SGDLS and CDR2 is YYNGEE. The V end was cut by 4 bases, the J end by 5 bases, with 18 bases between. This CDR3 comprises 15 residues. Complete variable domain (other parts from reference TRBV9 and TRBJ2-5): DSGVTQTPKHLITATGQRVTLRCSPRSGDLSVYWYQQSLDQGLQFLIQYYNGEERAKGNILERFSAQQFPDLHSELNLSSLELGDSALYFCASSPRRGGQETQYFGPGTRLLVL.

This clonotype has just a few counts. V gene TRBV19 combines with J gene TRBJ2-7, with 7 bases that match TRBD1. V dropped 3 bases and J dropped 8; count of bases not matched to a gene: 16. CDR1 and CDR2 from the germline V gene are LNHDA and SQIVND (reference sequence). The CDR3 length is 16 residues. For the CDR3, the DNA is TGTGCCAGTAGTATTATTCTAGGGACAGCCGGCCTCAAGCAGTACTTC. It translates to CASSIILGTAGLKQYF.

This clonotype was counted a few times. The junction does not match germline at one end; this may be a read error. In DNA, the CDR3 is TGTGCTAGCAGCTTAGGAGGCGGGGGCCGCACAGATACGCAGTATTTT. Translating gives CASSLGGGGRTDTQYF. The J gene is TRBJ2-3, the V gene TRBV7-7, with TRBD2 as a possible D gene (7 bases). The V gene's germline CDR1 is SSHAT and CDR2 FNYEAQ (reference sequence). The CDR3 length is 16 residues.

This clonotype was recorded at least ten times. The J gene is TRBJ2-1, the V gene TRBV6-2 or TRBV6-3; a weak D match, TRBD1 (5 bases). Trimming took off 2 bases at V and 5 bases at J, with 7 bases between the two ends. Germline V gene lookup returns CDR1 MNHEY and CDR2 SVGEGT. The CDR3 is 13 amino acids. Here the CDR3 DNA reads TGTGCCAGCAGTTACGGGGCTCACAATGAGCAGTTCTTC. It yields the protein CASSYGAHNEQFF.

This clonotype was detected a few times. The V and J genes are TRBV7-2 and TRBJ2-1; possible D gene TRBD2, 5 bases. Germline CDR1 reads SGHTA; CDR2 reads FQGNSA. Trimming took 7 bases from V and 1 from J, leaving 14 bases between them. The CDR3 runs 15 residues. This chain's CDR3 is CASTPRGWSYNEQFF. Written as DNA, the CDR3 is TGTGCCAGCACCCCGCGAGGGTGGTCCTACAATGAGCAGTTCTTC.

This chain uses TRBV4-3 with TRBJ1-4; no firm D call. The ends were cut back, 0 bases at V and 6 bases at J, with 5 bases in the middle. The germline V gene encodes CDR1 LGHNA and CDR2 YSLEER. The CDR3 covers 13 residues. CDR3 sequence reads: CASSQDTHEKLFF. CDR3 sequence (DNA): TGCGCCAGCAGCCAAGATACCCATGAAAAACTGTTTTTT.

This clonotype occurred many times. The gene calls are TRBV6-2 or TRBV6-3 and TRBJ2-7; D perhaps matches TRBD2 (7 bases). V was clipped by 1 base and J by 1 base, with 14 bases between them. The CDR3 is 16 residues long. CDR1 is MNHEY, CDR2 SVGEGT, per germline. This CDR3 is CASSYYSGGRSYEQYF. The CDR3 nucleotides read TGTGCCAGCAGTTACTACTCGGGGGGCAGGTCCTACGAGCAGTACTTC.

This clonotype was found a few times. The rearrangement uses TRBV30 and TRBJ1-1, with D possibly matching TRBD1 (6 bases). Germline CDR1 reads GTSNPN; CDR2 reads SVGIG (reference sequence). The CDR3 is 15 residues long. V shed 4 bases and J shed 0 bases, with 15 bases lying between them. The CDR3 here is CAWTPLGGLNTEAFF. The CDR3 coding sequence is TGTGCCTGGACCCCCCTAGGGGGTTTGAACACTGAAGCTTTCTTT.

This clonotype was counted a few times. The chain couples TRBV7-8 to TRBJ1-1; tentatively, D is TRBD1 (5 bases). CDR1 is SGHVS and CDR2 is FQNEAQ in the germline V gene. The CDR3 extends over 16 amino acids. V was clipped by 5 bases and J by 1 base, with 17 bases between them. The chain's CDR3 is CASSPRDAYKNTEAFF. For the CDR3, the DNA is TGTGCCAGCAGCCCACGGGACGCTTACAAGAACACTGAAGCTTTCTTT.

In regard to this clonotype: A much larger clone lies one base from this, so it may be a read error. The rearrangement uses TRBV20-1 and TRBJ1-2; 8 nucleotides line up with TRBD1. This CDR3 has 14 amino acids. Germline assignment: CDR1 DFQATT and CDR2 SNEGSKA (reference sequence). CDR3 sequence: CSARDPGGNYCYTF. DNA of the CDR3: TGCAGTGCTAGAGATCCAGGGGGCAACTATTGCTACACCTTC.

This clonotype occurred many times. The V call is TRBV7-2, the J call TRBJ2-3, with 12 positions matching TRBD2. V lost 0 bases and J lost 4; bases outside the gene matches: 8. Germline CDR1 is SGHTA and CDR2 is FQGNSA. The CDR3 has 18 residues. In DNA, the CDR3 is TGTGCCAGCAGCTTAGCGCAACTAGCGGGGGGTGTTGCAGATACGCAGTATTTT. It translates to CASSLAQLAGGVADTQYF.

This clonotype was counted between two and nine times. This sequence joins TRBV4-1 and TRBJ1-1; D is uncertain. V lost 4 bases, J lost 4 bases, and 13 bases lay in between. The germline CDR1 and CDR2 sequences are MGHRA and YSYEKL. The length of the CDR3 is 14 residues. The CDR3 DNA reads TGCGCCAGCAGCCCTGAGGTGGTAGGCACTGAAGCTTTCTTT. As protein: CASSPEVVGTEAFF.